These T cell receptor beta chains were read from a single sample in a study of T cells in narcolepsy. Using immunoSEQ multiplex PCR, the repertoire was profiled, and TCRdb retains in-frame clones only, with some absent. The sample lists approximately 31,000 clones, around 80% occurring once. The sequenced sample consisted of CD45RA- memory CD4+ T cells from PBMCs. The source is a human donor with narcolepsy. Each CDR3 is given with its conserved first and last residue. A D gene is named only where the DNA matches it firmly. Clone size is shown for a subset of rows, as once, few, many or a class of expanded clone.

D: .
size: once
J: TRBJ1-2
V: TRBV2
DNA: TGTGCCAGCAGTGCCTCTAACTATGGCTACACCTTC
CDR3: CASSASNYGYTF

D: .
size: few
J: TRBJ1-1
V: TRBV7-9
DNA: TGTGCCAGCAGCCCCCGGACAGCCACCTTGAACACTGAAGCTTTCTTT
CDR3: CASSPRTATLNTEAFF

D: TRBD1
size: .
J: TRBJ1-2
V: TRBV2
DNA: TGTGCCAGCAACCCACGGACAGGGGGGGTTGGCGCCTATGGCTACACCTTC
CDR3: CASNPRTGGVGAYGYTF

D: .
size: once
J: TRBJ1-1
V: TRBV7-9
DNA: TGTGCCAGCAGCTTAGAGGTCTCCAGGGCTTTCTTT
CDR3: CASSLEVSRAFF

D: .
size: .
J: TRBJ2-1
V: TRBV18
DNA: TGTGCCAGCTCACCGAAGGAAAACACCGGGAATGAGCAGTTCTTC
CDR3: CASSPKENTGNEQFF

D: TRBD1
size: .
J: TRBJ2-7
V: TRBV9
DNA: TGTGCCAGCAGCGTAGAATCAGGGGGCTACGAGCAGTACTTC
CDR3: CASSVESGGYEQYF

D: TRBD1
size: .
J: TRBJ1-5
V: TRBV7-6
DNA: TGTGCCAGCAGCGCTGGGACAGGGGACCAGCCCCAGCATTTT
CDR3: CASSAGTGDQPQHF

D: .
size: .
J: TRBJ2-1
V: TRBV2
DNA: TGTGCCAGCGGACTATACAATGAGCAGTTCTTC
CDR3: CASGLYNEQFF

D: .
size: .
J: TRBJ2-6
V: TRBV6-6
DNA: TGTGCCAGCAGCTACCAGGACTTCTCTGGGGCCAACGTCCTGACTTTC
CDR3: CASSYQDFSGANVLTF

D: .
size: .
J: TRBJ1-1
V: TRBV11-1
DNA: TGTGCCAGCAGCTTAACCGGAGTAGCTTTCTTT
CDR3: CASSLTGVAFF

D: TRBD2
size: .
J: TRBJ2-1
V: TRBV5-1
DNA: TGCGCCAGCAGCCAGGGAAGCCTAGCGGGAGGATACAATGAGCAGTTCTTC
CDR3: CASSQGSLAGGYNEQFF

D: .
size: .
J: TRBJ2-4
V: TRBV5-1
DNA: TGCGCCAGCAGCATACAGACACCAGCCAAAAACATTCAGTACTTC
CDR3: CASSIQTPAKNIQYF

D: .
size: .
J: TRBJ2-7
V: TRBV28
DNA: TGTGCCAGCAGTCTACGGGTGAGTTCAACAACCTACGAGCAGTACTTC
CDR3: CASSLRVSSTTYEQYF

D: TRBD2
size: .
J: TRBJ2-3
V: TRBV5-6
DNA: TGTGCCAGCAGCCCTTGGGCTCTAGCGGGATCAGATACGCAGTATTTT
CDR3: CASSPWALAGSDTQYF

D: TRBD1
size: .
J: TRBJ1-2
V: TRBV6-5
DNA: TGTGCCAGCAGCCCGACCGGACAGGGATTGTATGGCTACACCTTC
CDR3: CASSPTGQGLYGYTF

D: .
size: .
J: TRBJ1-2
V: TRBV9
DNA: TGTGCCAGCAGCTCCCAGGCAGGGGACTATGGCTACACCTTC
CDR3: CASSSQAGDYGYTF

D: .
size: .
J: TRBJ1-3
V: TRBV4-1
DNA: TGCGCCAGCAGCCGGGAAGACCCCTTAATGGGGGGAAACACCATATATTTT
CDR3: CASSREDPLMGGNTIYF

D: .
size: few
J: TRBJ1-1
V: TRBV4-1
DNA: TGCGCCAGCAGCCAAGAGGGCCGATTTGAAGCTTTCTTT
CDR3: CASSQEGRFEAFF